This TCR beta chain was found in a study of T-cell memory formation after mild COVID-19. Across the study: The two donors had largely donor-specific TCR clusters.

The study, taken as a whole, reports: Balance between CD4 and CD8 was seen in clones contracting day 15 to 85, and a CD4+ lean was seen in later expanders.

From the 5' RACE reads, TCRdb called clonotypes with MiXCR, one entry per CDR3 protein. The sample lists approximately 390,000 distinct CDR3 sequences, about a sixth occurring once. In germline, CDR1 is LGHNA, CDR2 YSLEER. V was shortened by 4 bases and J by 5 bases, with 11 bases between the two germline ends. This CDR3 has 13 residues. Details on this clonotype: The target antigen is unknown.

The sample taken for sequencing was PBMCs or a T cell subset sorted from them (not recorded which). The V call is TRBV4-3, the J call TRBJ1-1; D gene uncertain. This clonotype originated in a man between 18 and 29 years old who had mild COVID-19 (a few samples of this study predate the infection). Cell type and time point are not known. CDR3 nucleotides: TGCGCCAGCAGCCGGACGATGGATACTGAAGCTTTCTTT. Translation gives CASSRTMDTEAFF.